The following is a T cell receptor (beta chain) sequence with its context. The antigen is not known. The sample belongs to a study of chemoradiotherapy in HPV16-positive cancers. Study overall: Functional T-cell assays on two HPV16-positive patients' cells defined candidate HPV-specific clones and common TCR motifs. Study-level results: Candidate HPV-specific clones and E7-related TCR motifs grew in tumor during treatment. For HPV16-positive patients, expanding HPV-responsive T cells associated with longer recurrence-free survival.

Repeated repertoire sampling spanned the course of chemoradiotherapy. Here immunoSEQ multiplex PCR was the method, and the copy in TCRdb shows in-frame clones only, minus some. The sample holds some 3,000 clones, about 83% seen once. Germline-derived CDR1 and CDR2 are LNHDA and SQIVND (reference sequence). This CDR3 is 13 amino acids long. The V end lost 4 bases, the J end lost 0 bases, and 6 bases lay between the germline ends. This sample comprised tumor tissue, obtained from a patient who underwent chemoradiotherapy. The TCR was taken from a human donor with HPV-associated anogenital cancer. This chain connects TRBV19 to TRBJ1-1; possible D gene TRBD1, 5 bases. The CDR3 region is CASSRQLNTEAFF. As DNA, the CDR3 is TGTGCCAGTAGTAGACAGTTGAACACTGAAGCTTTCTTT.